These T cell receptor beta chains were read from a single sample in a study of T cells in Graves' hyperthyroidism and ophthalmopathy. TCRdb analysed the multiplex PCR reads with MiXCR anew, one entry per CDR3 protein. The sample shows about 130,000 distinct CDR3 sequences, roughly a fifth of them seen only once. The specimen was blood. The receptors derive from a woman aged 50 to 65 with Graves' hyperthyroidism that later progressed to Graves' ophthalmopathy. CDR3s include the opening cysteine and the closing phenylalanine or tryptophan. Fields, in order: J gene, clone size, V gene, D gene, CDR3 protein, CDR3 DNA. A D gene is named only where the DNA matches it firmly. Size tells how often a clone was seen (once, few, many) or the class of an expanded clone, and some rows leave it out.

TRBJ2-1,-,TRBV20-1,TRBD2,CSADSGRAVNEQFF,TGCAGTGCTGATAGCGGGAGGGCCGTCAATGAGCAGTTCTTC
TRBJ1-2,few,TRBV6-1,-,CASMRGGGGYTF,TGTGCCAGCATGAGGGGCGGGGGTGGCTACACCTTC
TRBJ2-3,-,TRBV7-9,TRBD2,CASSLTSGTDTQYF,TGTGCCAGCAGCCTCACTAGCGGAACAGATACGCAGTATTTT
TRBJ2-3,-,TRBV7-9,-,CASGAGRPDTQYF,TGTGCCAGCGGGGCGGGAAGGCCAGATACGCAGTATTTT
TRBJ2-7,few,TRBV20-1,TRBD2,CSARDHSGSSYEQYF,TGCAGTGCTAGAGATCATAGCGGGAGCTCCTACGAGCAGTACTTC
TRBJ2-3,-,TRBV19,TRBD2,CASSIGGSSHQYF,TGTGCCAGTAGTATCGGCGGGAGCTCCCACCAGTATTTT
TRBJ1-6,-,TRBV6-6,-,CASSYSSGEGSPLHF,TGTGCCAGCAGTTACTCATCCGGGGAGGGATCACCCCTCCACTTT
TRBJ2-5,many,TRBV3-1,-,CASSQDPARQETQYF,TGTGCCAGCAGCCAAGATCCGGCTAGACAAGAGACCCAGTACTTC
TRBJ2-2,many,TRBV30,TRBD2,CASKYRDYYTGELFF,TGTGCCTCGAAGTACCGGGACTATTACACCGGGGAGCTGTTTTTT
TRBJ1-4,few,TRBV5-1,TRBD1,CASSLEGQRGEKLFF,TGCGCCAGCAGCTTGGAGGGACAGCGGGGAGAAAAACTGTTTTTT
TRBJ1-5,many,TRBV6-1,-,CASSYAGGANQPQHF,TGTGCCAGCAGTTACGCCGGGGGTGCAAATCAGCCCCAGCATTTT
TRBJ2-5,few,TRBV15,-,CATSRGGRRLGQETQYF,TGTGCCACCAGCAGAGGGGGCAGGCGATTGGGCCAAGAGACCCAGTACTTC
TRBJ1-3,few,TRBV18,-,CASSPYEFSGNTIYF,TGTGCCAGCTCACCGTACGAGTTCTCTGGAAACACCATATATTTT
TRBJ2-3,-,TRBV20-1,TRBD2,CSARDPSGDHNRDTQYF,TGCAGTGCTAGAGATCCCAGCGGGGACCACAACCGGGATACGCAGTATTTT
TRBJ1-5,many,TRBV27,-,CASSSFPSLRPQHF,TGTGCCAGCAGTTCTTTCCCTAGCCTACGGCCCCAGCATTTT
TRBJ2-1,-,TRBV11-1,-,CASSYRLVSPSTEQFF,TGTGCCAGCAGCTATAGACTAGTTAGCCCTTCTACGGAGCAGTTCTTC
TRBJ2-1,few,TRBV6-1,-,CASSSQVKNEQFF,TGTGCCAGCAGTTCGCAGGTTAAGAATGAGCAGTTCTTC
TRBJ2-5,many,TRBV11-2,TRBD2,CASSLRTGTSGSRQTQYF,TGTGCCAGCAGCTTACGAACCGGGACTAGCGGGAGTAGACAGACCCAGTACTTC
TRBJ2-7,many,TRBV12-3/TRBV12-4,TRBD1,CASRQDRGSTYEQYF,TGTGCCAGCAGGCAGGACAGGGGAAGTACCTACGAGCAGTACTTC
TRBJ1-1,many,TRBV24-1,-,CATSDLWWQSLDTEAFF,TGTGCCACCAGTGATTTGTGGTGGCAGAGCCTGGACACTGAAGCTTTCTTT
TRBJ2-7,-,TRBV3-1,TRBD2,CASSLAGISTEQYF,TGTGCCAGCAGTTTAGCGGGAATTTCCACCGAGCAGTACTTC
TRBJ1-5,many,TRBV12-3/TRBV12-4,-,CASSPDNSNQPQHF,TGTGCCAGCAGTCCCGACAATAGCAATCAGCCCCAGCATTTT